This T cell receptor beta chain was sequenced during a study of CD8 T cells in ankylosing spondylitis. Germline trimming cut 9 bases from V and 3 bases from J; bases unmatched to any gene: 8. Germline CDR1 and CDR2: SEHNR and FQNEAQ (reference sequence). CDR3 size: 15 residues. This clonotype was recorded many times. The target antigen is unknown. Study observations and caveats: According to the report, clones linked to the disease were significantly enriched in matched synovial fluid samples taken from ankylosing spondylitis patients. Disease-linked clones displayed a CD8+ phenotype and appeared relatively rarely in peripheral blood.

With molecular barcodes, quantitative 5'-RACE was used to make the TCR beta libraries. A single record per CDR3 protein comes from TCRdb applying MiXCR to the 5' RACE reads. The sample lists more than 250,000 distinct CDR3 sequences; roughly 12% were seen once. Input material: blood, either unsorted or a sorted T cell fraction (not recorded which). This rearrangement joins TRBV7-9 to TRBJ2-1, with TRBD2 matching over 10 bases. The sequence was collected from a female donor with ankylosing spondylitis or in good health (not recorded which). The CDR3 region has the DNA TGTGCCAGAGAGGCCCTAGCGGGAGTCTACAATGAGCAGTTCTTC. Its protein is CAREALAGVYNEQFF.